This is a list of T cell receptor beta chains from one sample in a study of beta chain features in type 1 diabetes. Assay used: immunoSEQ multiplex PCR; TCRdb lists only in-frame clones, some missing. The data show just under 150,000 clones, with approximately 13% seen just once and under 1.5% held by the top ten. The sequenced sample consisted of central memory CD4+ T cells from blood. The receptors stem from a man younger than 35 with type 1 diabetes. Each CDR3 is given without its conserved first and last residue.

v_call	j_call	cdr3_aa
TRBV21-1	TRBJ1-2	ASRTGSNYGYT
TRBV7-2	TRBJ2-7	ASSRERVRSEQY
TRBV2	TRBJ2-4	ASKIRTGQNIQY
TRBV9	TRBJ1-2	ASSLDIQGDYGYT
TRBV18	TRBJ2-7	ASSPLPGGPYEQY
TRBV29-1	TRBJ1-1	SVEDVEGKNTEAF
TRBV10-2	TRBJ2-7	ASSPGPYEQY
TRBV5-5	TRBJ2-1	ASSLARETEVQF
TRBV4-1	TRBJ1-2	ASSQDGGGYT
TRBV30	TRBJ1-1	AWMRGNPGTNTEAF
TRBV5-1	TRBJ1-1	ASSLASEQSEAF
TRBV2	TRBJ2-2	ASSEEFGELF